Presented here are 29 T cell receptor beta chains from one specimen sequenced in a study of blood T cells in healthy people across ages. The authors ran a second PCR of about 7 to 12 cycles using a sample-barcoded 5' primer and a J-beta primer mix. TCRdb passed the 5' RACE reads through MiXCR, listing each CDR3 protein once. The sample gives over 1,300,000 distinct CDR3 sequences, around 59% of which show up once; roughly 6.3% is in the top ten. Sequenced material: blood. These receptors all stem from a man in his late teens or twenties in good health.

The table lists this clonotype with a few counts. This chain uses TRBV4-3 with TRBJ2-7; the match to TRBD1 covers 7 bases. The length of the CDR3 is 13 residues. The ends lost 0 bases at V and 7 bases at J; junction bases unmatched: 3. Germline CDR1 is LGHNA and CDR2 is YSLEER. CDR3 region: CASSQETGIEQYF. In DNA, the CDR3 is TGCGCCAGCAGCCAAGAGACAGGGATAGAGCAGTACTTC.

V gene TRBV9 combines with J gene TRBJ1-1; possible D gene TRBD1, 6 bases. From germline, CDR1 is SGDLS and CDR2 YYNGEE. The CDR3 consists of 13 residues. Trimming pared 3 bases from V and 6 bases from J, leaving 12 bases between. The CDR3 sequence is CASSGRGRAEAFF. Written as DNA, the CDR3 is TGTGCCAGCAGCGGTAGGGGGAGGGCTGAAGCTTTCTTT.

This chain connects TRBV7-9 to TRBJ2-7; 7 bases agree with TRBD2. The CDR3 runs 16 residues. CDR1 SEHNR and CDR2 FQNEAQ come from the germline V gene (reference sequence). The V gene end was trimmed by 2 bases and the J gene end by 5 bases; junction bases not matched to a gene: 12. Here the CDR3 DNA reads TGTGCCAGCAGCTTATTCGAGGGAGGGCCGACTAACGAGCAGTACTTC. Residues: CASSLFEGGPTNEQYF.

The chain has TRBV5-1 and TRBJ1-4, with D perhaps matching TRBD1 (5 bases). V was clipped by 0 bases and J by 4 bases, with 19 bases between them. Germline CDR1 is SGHRS and CDR2 is YFSETQ. This CDR3 spans 18 amino acids. The CDR3 is CASSLGIDMWGDNEKLFF. As DNA, the CDR3 is TGCGCCAGCAGCTTGGGAATCGACATGTGGGGGGATAATGAAAAACTGTTTTTT.

The gene calls are TRBV9 and TRBJ2-7; perhaps TRBD2 as D (6 bases). This CDR3 has 16 residues. The V gene lost 3 bases and the J gene lost 3 bases, with 19 bases spanning the gap. CDR1 SGDLS and CDR2 YYNGEE come from the germline V gene. This chain's CDR3 is CASSARPGGPYYEQYF. In nucleotides, the CDR3 is TGTGCCAGCAGCGCCCGTCCCGGGGGTCCCTACTACGAGCAGTACTTC.

The rearrangement joins TRBV28 to TRBJ2-5; 8 bases line up with TRBD1. The J segment lost 5 bases and the V segment lost 4 bases, leaving 9 bases of the junction unmatched. The CDR3 length is 15 residues. Germline CDR1 is MDHEN and CDR2 is SYDVKM. The CDR3 nucleotides read TGTGCCAGCAGTTGGGAGACAGGGGCGCAGGAGACCCAGTACTTC. Its protein is CASSWETGAQETQYF.

The chain recombines TRBV27 with TRBJ2-7; the match to TRBD2 covers 10 bases. V lost 5 bases and J lost 6; bases outside the gene matches: 7. The CDR3 runs to 14 residues. The germline CDR1 and CDR2 sequences are MNHEY and SMNVEV (reference sequence). The CDR3 sequence is CASSPSPSGSEQYF. DNA of the CDR3: TGTGCCAGCAGTCCCAGTCCTAGCGGGAGCGAGCAGTACTTC.

The chain links TRBV2 to TRBJ2-1; 9 positions agree with TRBD1. With 8 bases clipped from V and 4 bases from J, the junction kept 6 bases outside the gene matches. The CDR3 is 14 amino acids. The germline CDR1 and CDR2 sequences are SNHLY and FYNNEI. In nucleotides, the CDR3 is TGTGCCAGCGCCGGGACAGGGATTTACAATGAGCAGTTCTTC. Translated, it gives CASAGTGIYNEQFF.

V usage is TRBV6-6 and J usage is TRBJ2-5, with 7 nucleotides matching TRBD2. V lost 2 bases to trimming and J lost 11 bases; unmatched junction nucleotides: 14. This CDR3 is built from 15 residues. The germline gives CDR1 MNHNY, CDR2 SVGAGI (reference sequence). CDR3 amino acids: CASSYLPGGSGEQYF. CDR3 nucleotide sequence: TGTGCCAGCAGTTACCTCCCCGGGGGGTCGGGGGAGCAGTACTTC.

This clonotype was found once. V and J are TRBV6-2 or TRBV6-3 and TRBJ2-3; D might be TRBD2 (7 bases). V shed 5 bases and J shed 4 bases, with 16 bases lying between them. From germline, CDR1 is MNHEY and CDR2 SVGEGT. This CDR3 has 15 amino acids. The CDR3 is CASSTGRAEADTQYF. In DNA form, the CDR3 reads TGTGCCAGCAGTACAGGGAGGGCTGAAGCAGATACGCAGTATTTT.

The chain recombines TRBV28 with TRBJ2-1; TRBD2 agrees at 8 bases. This CDR3 region has 15 residues. The germline V gene has CDR1 MDHEN and CDR2 SYDVKM. Losses at the gene ends were 5 bases for V and 6 bases for J; bases not matched to a gene: 9. The CDR3 bases are TGTGCCAGCAGTCCCGGGAGGGCTCGGACCAATGAGCAGTTCTTC. Protein product: CASSPGRARTNEQFF.

The V call is TRBV29-1, the J call TRBJ2-7; the D gene is possibly TRBD1 (6 bases). Germline V CDR1 and CDR2: SQVTM, ANQGSEA. This CDR3 comprises 15 residues. Trimming cost V 0 bases and J 0 bases, with 12 bases left between them. In DNA form, the CDR3 reads TGCAGCGTTGAAGATCGTTTGGGACACTCCTACGAGCAGTACTTC. Amino acids: CSVEDRLGHSYEQYF.

V gene TRBV4-1 combines with J gene TRBJ1-2, with no clear D. Trimming took off 1 base at V and 7 bases at J, with 13 bases between the two ends. Germline V lookup: CDR1 MGHRA, CDR2 YSYEKL. The CDR3 runs 14 residues. CDR3 DNA: TGCGCCAGCAGCCAAGCCTTGGGTGGCGGTGGCTACACCTTC. Translating gives CASSQALGGGGYTF.

The chain couples TRBV5-5 to TRBJ1-1, with TRBD1 as a possible D gene (5 bases). Germline CDR1 and CDR2: SGHKS and YYEKEE (reference sequence). The CDR3 covers 14 residues. V was cut by 3 bases and J by 5 bases, with 14 bases left in between. The CDR3 DNA reads TGTGCCAGCAGCTCCGTAGGGGCCCAAACTGAAGCTTTCTTT. This translates into CASSSVGAQTEAFF.

The CDR3 nucleotides are TGCAGTGCTAGCGGGGGCTCCAAAAACATTCAGTACTTC. It translates to CSASGGSKNIQYF. The chain couples TRBV20-1 to TRBJ2-4; D might be TRBD1 or TRBD2, each matching 6 bases. Per the germline V gene, CDR1 is DFQATT and CDR2 is SNEGSKA (reference sequence). CDR3 length: 13 residues. The V and J ends lost 3 bases and 2 bases respectively, with 8 bases between them.

V usage is TRBV10-3 and J usage is TRBJ1-4; D not certain. The CDR3 loop spans 15 amino acids. Germline CDR1 and CDR2: ENHRY and SYGVKD. The V end was cut by 0 bases, the J end by 0 bases, with 5 bases between. CDR3 sequence reads: CAISESVTTNEKLFF. CDR3 nucleotides: TGTGCCATCAGTGAGTCGGTGACAACTAATGAAAAACTGTTTTTT.

V usage is TRBV20-1 and J usage is TRBJ2-1, with TRBD2 matching 7 bases. With 0 bases clipped from V and 0 bases from J, the junction kept 2 bases outside the gene matches. The CDR3 length is 15 residues. Germline CDR1 and CDR2: DFQATT and SNEGSKA (reference sequence). CDR3 DNA sequence: TGCAGTGCTAGAGACCCTAGCGGCTCCTACAATGAGCAGTTCTTC. It translates to CSARDPSGSYNEQFF.

This clonotype was observed once. This rearrangement joins TRBV6-6 to TRBJ1-2; perhaps TRBD1 as D (6 bases). Per the germline V gene, CDR1 is MNHNY and CDR2 is SVGAGI (reference sequence). This CDR3 contains 16 residues. V shed 2 bases and J shed 6 bases, with 19 bases lying between them. The chain's CDR3 is CASSYGTNGGDHGYTF. CDR3 in DNA: TGTGCCAGCAGTTACGGGACAAACGGTGGCGATCATGGCTACACCTTC.

CDR3 sequence reads: CAIAASNEKLFF. As DNA, the CDR3 is TGTGCCATAGCAGCGTCGAATGAAAAACTGTTTTTT. The gene calls are TRBV10-3 and TRBJ1-4; no clear D gene. This CDR3 comprises 12 residues. V lost 9 bases and J lost 5, with 10 bases in between. The germline CDR1 and CDR2 sequences are ENHRY and SYGVKD.

The gene calls are TRBV7-2 and TRBJ2-3; no reliable D call. This CDR3 is built from 12 residues. The V end was cut by 1 base, the J end by 7 bases, with 6 bases between. Germline V lookup: CDR1 SGHTA, CDR2 FQGNSA. CDR3 amino acids: CASSLGANTQYF. DNA of the CDR3: TGTGCCAGCAGCTTAGGGGCCAATACGCAGTATTTT.

The chain is built from TRBV20-1 and TRBJ1-6; D ambiguous. Between the trimmed V and J ends, which lost 2 bases and 4 bases, there was a span of 12 bases. Germline-derived CDR1 and CDR2 are DFQATT and SNEGSKA (reference sequence). The length of the CDR3 is 15 residues. The CDR3 sequence: CSARTEGIYNSPLHF. In nucleotides, the CDR3 is TGCAGTGCTAGAACCGAGGGAATATATAATTCACCCCTCCACTTT.

V and J are TRBV5-1 and TRBJ2-2; D not resolved. The CDR3 consists of 16 residues. Per germline, CDR1 SGHRS and CDR2 YFSETQ. V was trimmed by 4 bases and J by 0 bases, leaving 13 bases between them. The CDR3 nucleotides read TGCGCCAGCAGCCGGTTCGGCGGCGCGAACACCGGGGAGCTGTTTTTT. It specifies CASSRFGGANTGELFF.

The V call is TRBV7-9, the J call TRBJ1-5; 7 bases agree with TRBD1. J gave up 2 bases and V 5 bases, and 3 bases lay outside the gene matches. Germline CDR1 and CDR2: SEHNR and FQNEAQ (reference sequence). The CDR3 extends over 14 amino acids. The DNA of the CDR3 is TGTGCCAGCAGCAGGGGGCCGGGCAATCAGCCCCAGCATTTT. Protein product: CASSRGPGNQPQHF.

Ten or more counts support this clonotype. This chain connects TRBV5-1 to TRBJ2-1; D is tentatively TRBD1 or TRBD2 (6 bases each). The germline V and J ends were trimmed by 0 bases and 5 bases, with 24 bases remaining between them. The CDR3 is 19 residues long. CDR1 and CDR2 from the germline V gene are SGHRS and YFSETQ. CDR3 DNA sequence: TGCGCCAGCAGCTTGGAACCAGGGATAGAGGGGGGCCATAACAATGAGCAGTTCTTC. Amino acid sequence: CASSLEPGIEGGHNNEQFF.

The chain uses TRBV4-2 and TRBJ2-5; D remains ambiguous. There are 12 residues in the CDR3. Germline values: CDR1 LGHNA, CDR2 YNFKEQ. V lost 0 bases and J 8 bases, leaving 7 bases between the germline ends. The CDR3 coding sequence is TGTGCCAGCAGCCAAGAGTTGGAAACCCAGTACTTC. Translating it yields CASSQELETQYF.

Here the CDR3 DNA reads TGCAGCGCCAAGGGTAGCAGGGAGGTCACTGAAGCTTTCTTT. This translates into CSAKGSREVTEAFF. This chain connects TRBV29-1 to TRBJ1-1, with D tentatively TRBD1 (5 bases). Per the germline V gene, CDR1 is SQVTM and CDR2 is ANQGSEA. Trimming cost V 7 bases and J 4 bases, with 19 bases left between them. The CDR3 has 14 amino acids.

The chain recombines TRBV6-6 with TRBJ1-5, with 10 bases aligning to TRBD1. The V segment lost 5 bases and the J segment 6 bases; nucleotides outside the gene matches: 7. The CDR3 has 15 amino acids. The germline gives CDR1 MNHNY, CDR2 SVGAGI (reference sequence). CDR3 in amino acids: CASSRGQGSGQPQHF. In DNA form, the CDR3 reads TGTGCCAGCAGTCGGGGACAGGGGAGTGGTCAGCCCCAGCATTTT.

The chain joins TRBV28 to TRBJ1-2; D ambiguous. The V and J ends lost 5 bases and 8 bases respectively, with 15 bases between them. The CDR3 runs to 13 residues. Germline V gene data show CDR1 as MDHEN and CDR2 as SYDVKM. The CDR3 here is CASSPFSSWGYTF. The DNA for the CDR3 is TGTGCCAGCAGTCCCTTCTCAAGTTGGGGCTACACCTTC.

The chain links TRBV4-3 to TRBJ1-1, with D possibly being TRBD1 (6 bases). The CDR3 is made up of 15 amino acids. V was clipped by 0 bases and J by 10 bases, with 18 bases between them. Germline values: CDR1 LGHNA, CDR2 YSLEER. The CDR3, as DNA: TGCGCCAGCAGCCAAGAGTTTGGGGGCCTATCTGTAGCTTTCTTT. It codes for CASSQEFGGLSVAFF.